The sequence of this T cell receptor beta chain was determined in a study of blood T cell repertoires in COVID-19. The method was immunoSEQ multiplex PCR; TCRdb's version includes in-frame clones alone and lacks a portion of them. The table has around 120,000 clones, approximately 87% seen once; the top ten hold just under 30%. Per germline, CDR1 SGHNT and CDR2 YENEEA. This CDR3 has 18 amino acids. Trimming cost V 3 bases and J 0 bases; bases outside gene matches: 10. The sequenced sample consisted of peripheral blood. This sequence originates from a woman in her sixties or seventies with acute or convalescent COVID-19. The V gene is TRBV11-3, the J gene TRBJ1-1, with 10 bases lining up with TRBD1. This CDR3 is CASSLSRRQGAVNTEAFF. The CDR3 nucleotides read TGTGCCAGCAGCTTGTCTCGTCGACAGGGGGCGGTGAACACTGAAGCTTTCTTT.